This TCR beta chain was sequenced during a study of cytomegalovirus exposure and HLA in healthy donors. Germline-derived CDR1 and CDR2 are SQVTM and ANQGSEA. The V gene lost 7 bases and the J gene lost 2 bases, with 9 bases spanning the gap. This CDR3 has 12 residues. In the PCR, 60 Vbeta and 13 Jbeta primers were used. TCRdb's table, derived via immunoSEQ multiplex PCR, lists solely in-frame clones and lacks some. Among about 59,000 clones listed, roughly four fifths were seen once. Donors showed nominal health when sampled, although they likely had unrecorded immune exposures. The rearrangement links TRBV29-1 to TRBJ2-1; D remains unclear. This receptor was taken from a human donor in good health. The sample taken for sequencing was PBMCs. CDR3: CSAERAYNEQFF. CDR3 nucleotides: TGCAGCGCCGAACGAGCCTACAATGAGCAGTTCTTC.